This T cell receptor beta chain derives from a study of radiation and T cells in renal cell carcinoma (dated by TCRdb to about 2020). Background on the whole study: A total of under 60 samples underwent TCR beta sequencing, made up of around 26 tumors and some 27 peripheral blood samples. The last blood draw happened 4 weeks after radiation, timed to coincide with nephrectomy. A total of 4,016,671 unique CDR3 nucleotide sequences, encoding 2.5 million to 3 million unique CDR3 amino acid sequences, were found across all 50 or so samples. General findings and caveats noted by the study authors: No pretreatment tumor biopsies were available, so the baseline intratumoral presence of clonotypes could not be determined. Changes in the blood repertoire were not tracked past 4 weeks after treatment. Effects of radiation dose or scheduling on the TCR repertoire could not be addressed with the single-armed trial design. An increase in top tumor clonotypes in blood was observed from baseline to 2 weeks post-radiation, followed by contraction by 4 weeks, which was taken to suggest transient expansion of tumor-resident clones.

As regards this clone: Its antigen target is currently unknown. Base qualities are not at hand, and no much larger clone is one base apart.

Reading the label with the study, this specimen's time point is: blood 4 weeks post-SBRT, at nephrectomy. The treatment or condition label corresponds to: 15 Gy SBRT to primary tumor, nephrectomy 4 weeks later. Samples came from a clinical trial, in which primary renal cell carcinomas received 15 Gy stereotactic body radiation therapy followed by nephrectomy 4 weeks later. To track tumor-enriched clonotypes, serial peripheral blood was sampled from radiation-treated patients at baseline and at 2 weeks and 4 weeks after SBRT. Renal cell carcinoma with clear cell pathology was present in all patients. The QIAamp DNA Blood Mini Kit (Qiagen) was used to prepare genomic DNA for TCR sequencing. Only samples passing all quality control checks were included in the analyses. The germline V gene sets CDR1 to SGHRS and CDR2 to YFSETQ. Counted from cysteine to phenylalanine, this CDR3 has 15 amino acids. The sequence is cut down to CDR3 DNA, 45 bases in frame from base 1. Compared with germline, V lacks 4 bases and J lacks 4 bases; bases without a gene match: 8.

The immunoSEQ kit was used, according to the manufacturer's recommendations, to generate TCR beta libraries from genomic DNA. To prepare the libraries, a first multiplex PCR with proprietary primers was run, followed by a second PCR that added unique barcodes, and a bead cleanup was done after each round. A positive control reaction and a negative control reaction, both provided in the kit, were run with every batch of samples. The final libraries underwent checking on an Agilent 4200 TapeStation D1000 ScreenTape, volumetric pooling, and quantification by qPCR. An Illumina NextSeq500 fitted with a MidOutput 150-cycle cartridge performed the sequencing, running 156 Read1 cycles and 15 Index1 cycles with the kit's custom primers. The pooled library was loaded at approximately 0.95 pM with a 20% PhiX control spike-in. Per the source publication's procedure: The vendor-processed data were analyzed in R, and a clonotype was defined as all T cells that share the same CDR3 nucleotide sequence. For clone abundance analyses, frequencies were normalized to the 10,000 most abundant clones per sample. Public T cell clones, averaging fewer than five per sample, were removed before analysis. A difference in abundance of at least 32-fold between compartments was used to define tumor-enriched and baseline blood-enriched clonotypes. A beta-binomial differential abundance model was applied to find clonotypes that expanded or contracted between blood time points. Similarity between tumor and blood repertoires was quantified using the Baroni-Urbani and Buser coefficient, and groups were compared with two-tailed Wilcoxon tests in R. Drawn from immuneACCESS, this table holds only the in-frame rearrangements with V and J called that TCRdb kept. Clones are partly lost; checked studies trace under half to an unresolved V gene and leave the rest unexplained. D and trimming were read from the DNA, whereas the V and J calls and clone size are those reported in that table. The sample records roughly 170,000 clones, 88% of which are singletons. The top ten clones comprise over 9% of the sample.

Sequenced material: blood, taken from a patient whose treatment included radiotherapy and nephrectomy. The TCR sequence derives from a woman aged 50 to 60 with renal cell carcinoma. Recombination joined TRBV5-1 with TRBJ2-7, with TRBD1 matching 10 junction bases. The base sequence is TGCGCCAGCAGCCTGGGGGACAGGGGAGGATACGAGCAGTACTTC. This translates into CASSLGDRGGYEQYF. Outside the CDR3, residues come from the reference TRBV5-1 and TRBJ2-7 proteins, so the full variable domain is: KAGVTQTPRYLIKTRGQQVTLSCSPISGHRSVSWYQQTPGQGLQFLFEYFSETQRNKGNFPGRFSGRQFSNSRSEMNVSTLELGDSALYLCASSLGDRGGYEQYFGPGTRLTVT.